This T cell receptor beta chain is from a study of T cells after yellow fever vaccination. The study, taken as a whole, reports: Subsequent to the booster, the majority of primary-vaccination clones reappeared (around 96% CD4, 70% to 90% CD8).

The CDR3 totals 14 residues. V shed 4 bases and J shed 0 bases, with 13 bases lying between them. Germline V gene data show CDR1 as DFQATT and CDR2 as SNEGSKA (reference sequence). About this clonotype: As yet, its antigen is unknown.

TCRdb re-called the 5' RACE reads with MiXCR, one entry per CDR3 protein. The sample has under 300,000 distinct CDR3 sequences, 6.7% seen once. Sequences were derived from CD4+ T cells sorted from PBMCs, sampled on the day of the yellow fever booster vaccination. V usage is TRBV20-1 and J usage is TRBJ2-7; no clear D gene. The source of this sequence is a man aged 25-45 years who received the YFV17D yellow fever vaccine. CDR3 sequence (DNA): TGCAGTGCTACTGGGGTCACGAGCTCCTACGAGCAGTACTTC. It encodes CSATGVTSSYEQYF.